This record looks at one TCR beta chain sequence and its context. Its antigen is unknown. This sample was taken from a study of blood T cells in healthy people across ages. Findings and caveats of the study: When set beside aged donors, long-lived donors presented more naive CD4+ cells and higher diversity.

Next came a second PCR, run for about 6 to 11 cycles, which used a sample-barcoded 5' primer along with a J-beta primer mix. Template switching added a 12-random-nucleotide identifier to every cDNA molecule. TCRdb reprocessed the 5' RACE reads with MiXCR, giving one entry per CDR3 protein. The sample records 750,000 or so distinct CDR3 sequences, 20% to 25% being singletons. These data also formed part of another study, on T cells of mothers and their children. As that report states: In each mother, TCR beta CDR3 reads exceeded 9 million; in each child, they numbered a few million.

The specimen was blood. The receptor was isolated from a boy aged 5-17 years in good health.

CDR3 in DNA: TGCGCCAGCAGCACTAGCGGAGGAGAGGAGACCCAGTACTTC. This sequence encodes CASSTSGGEETQYF. The rearrangement joins TRBV5-1 to TRBJ2-5; 8 bases are a match to TRBD2. J gave up 5 bases and V 4 bases, and 7 bases lay outside the gene matches. In germline, CDR1 is SGHRS, CDR2 YFSETQ. The CDR3 spans 14 residues.